Below are 3 T cell receptor beta chains sequenced from a single sample in a study of post-analysis software for immune sequencing data (dated by TCRdb to about 2015). Libraries were constructed by PCR. Sequenced on an Illumina HiSeq 2500. To reduce PCR and sequencing biases, unique molecular identifiers were built into the TCR beta cDNA libraries. TCRdb reprocessing: public reads trimmed at Q25 with fastp, clones called with MiXCR, in-frame beta chains kept. Every distinct CDR3 protein forms one entry, paired with its most common genes and DNA. This sample is represented by under 200,000 distinct CDR3 sequences; about 34% of them were singletons. Jointly, the top ten make up approximately 30% of the sample. The sample's time point label, in plain terms: second blood draw from one MS patient after hematopoietic stem cell transplantation. The sample was blood, taken after autologous hematopoietic stem cell transplantation. All receptors derive from a girl between 5 and 17 years old with multiple sclerosis. Donor details come from another sample of the same person, matched by shared clones.

The chain recombines TRBV5-1 with TRBJ2-1; a possible D gene is TRBD2 (5 bases). CDR1 is SGHRS and CDR2 is YFSETQ in the germline V gene. The CDR3 length is 15 residues. V shed 6 bases and J shed 4 bases, with 17 bases lying between them. CDR3 sequence: CASTMGFWTYNEQFF. In DNA form, the CDR3 reads TGCGCCAGCACGATGGGGTTTTGGACTTACAATGAGCAGTTCTTC.

The gene calls are TRBV6-6 and TRBJ1-1; D gene uncertain. Germline CDR1 reads MNHNY; CDR2 reads SVGAGI (reference sequence). CDR3 length: 15 residues. V was shortened by 0 bases and J by 0 bases, with 8 bases between the two germline ends. The CDR3 coding sequence is TGTGCCAGCAGTTACTCTCCAGTCATGAACACTGAAGCTTTCTTT. Encoded protein: CASSYSPVMNTEAFF.

The chain has TRBV4-2 and TRBJ2-3; no reliable D call. In germline, CDR1 is LGHNA, CDR2 YNFKEQ. There are 15 residues in the CDR3. V lost 2 bases and J lost 0, with 9 bases in between. In nucleotides, the CDR3 is TGTGCCAGCAGCCAACAGGAACCCAGCACAGATACGCAGTATTTT. Its protein product is CASSQQEPSTDTQYF.